These 16 T cell receptor beta chains originate from one sample sequenced in a study of glioma-infiltrating T cells after dendritic cell vaccination. The time point: after dendritic cell vaccination, including at tumor progression/relapse. TCRdb keeps only in-frame clones here, not all; method: immunoSEQ multiplex PCR. The table records 85,000 to 100,000 clones, approximately 78% of them present only once. This specimen consisted of blood, obtained after dendritic cell vaccination. The source of these receptors is a human donor with glioblastoma.

This clone was seen a handful of times. The chain combines TRBV6-6 with TRBJ1-5, with TRBD1 matching 8 bases. CDR3 length: 16 residues. The V gene end was trimmed by 4 bases and the J gene end by 0 bases; junction bases not matched to a gene: 5. Germline CDR1 is MNHNY and CDR2 is SVGAGI (reference sequence). DNA for the CDR3: TGTGCCAGCAGTTCCCACAGGGGGAATAGCAATCAGCCCCAGCATTTT. Residues: CASSSHRGNSNQPQHF.

The chain employs TRBV6-1 and TRBJ2-7; TRBD1 matches at 7 bases. The ends lost 6 bases at V and 2 bases at J; junction bases unmatched: 4. CDR1 and CDR2 (germline): MNHNS, SASEGT. There are 13 residues in the CDR3. The CDR3 spells CASRDRFTYEQYF. CDR3 coding DNA: TGTGCCAGCAGGGACAGGTTCACCTACGAGCAGTACTTC.

This clone is labeled as medium-sized. The V call is TRBV4-1, the J call TRBJ1-1, with D unclear. Trimming took 2 bases from V and 0 from J, leaving 7 bases between them. The CDR3 runs 14 residues. Germline loops: CDR1 MGHRA, CDR2 YSYEKL. CDR3 amino acids: CASSQQMMNTEAFF. CDR3 sequence (DNA): TGCGCCAGCAGCCAACAGATGATGAACACTGAAGCTTTCTTT.

This clone was seen a single time. This chain connects TRBV2 to TRBJ1-3; 7 bases are a match to TRBD1. Looked up from germline, CDR1 is SNHLY and CDR2 is FYNNEI. V shed 7 bases and J 0 bases; nucleotides not matched to a gene: 6. The CDR3 is 15 residues long. This CDR3 reads CASNQQGLSGNTIYF. As DNA, the CDR3 is TGTGCCAGCAACCAACAGGGGCTCTCTGGAAACACCATATATTTT.

This clone was detected only a few times. The chain joins TRBV6-5 to TRBJ1-4; perhaps TRBD1 as D (5 bases). Looked up from germline, CDR1 is MNHEY and CDR2 is SVGAGI. The V end was cut by 0 bases, the J end by 7 bases, with 9 bases between. The CDR3 consists of 14 residues. Written as DNA, the CDR3 is TGTGCCAGCAGTTACTCCTGGGGGGGTGAAAAACTGTTTTTT. Residues: CASSYSWGGEKLFF.

The chain combines TRBV27 with TRBJ1-2, with D tentatively TRBD1 (5 bases). V lost 5 bases, J lost 7 bases, and 23 bases lay in between. The CDR3 length is 16 residues. Germline V gene lookup returns CDR1 MNHEY and CDR2 SMNVEV (reference sequence). CDR3: CASSPSNPRQGPGYTF. The DNA of the CDR3 is TGTGCCAGCAGTCCGAGCAACCCAAGGCAGGGCCCTGGCTACACCTTC.

The chain is built from TRBV2 and TRBJ2-1; TRBD1 is a possible D gene (5 bases). The CDR3 is 15 residues long. The V gene's germline CDR1 is SNHLY and CDR2 FYNNEI. Trimming pared 4 bases from V and 2 bases from J, leaving 12 bases between. The CDR3 DNA sequence: TGTGCCAGCAGTGTCGGCAGGGTAACCTACAATGAGCAGTTCTTC. Amino acid sequence: CASSVGRVTYNEQFF.

The CDR3 reads CASSYAAGNSPLHF. CDR3 DNA sequence: TGTGCCAGCAGTTACGCGGCGGGGAATTCACCCCTCCACTTT. This sequence joins TRBV6-5 and TRBJ1-6; D is undetermined. Trimming removed 2 bases from V and 7 bases from J, with 9 bases in between. The CDR3 has 14 residues. The germline gives CDR1 MNHEY, CDR2 SVGAGI.

This clone was counted once. V and J are TRBV6-1 and TRBJ2-7; 9 nucleotides align to TRBD1. J gave up 3 bases and V 4 bases, and 7 bases lay outside the gene matches. This CDR3 has 15 residues. Germline CDR1 is MNHNS and CDR2 is SASEGT. CDR3 residues: CASSALRQGDYEQYF. CDR3 coding DNA: TGTGCCAGCAGTGCCCTTAGACAGGGGGACTACGAGCAGTACTTC.

The CDR3 nucleotides read TGTGCCAGCAGCGTAGAACTAGCGGGAACGGAGCAGTTCTTC. This translates into CASSVELAGTEQFF. This rearrangement joins TRBV9 to TRBJ2-1, with 10 bases identical to TRBD2. In germline, CDR1 is SGDLS, CDR2 YYNGEE. CDR3 length: 14 residues. The J segment lost 10 bases and the V segment lost 0 bases, leaving 4 bases of the junction unmatched.

This sequence joins TRBV14 and TRBJ2-3; TRBD1 aligns across 7 bases. V dropped 7 bases and J dropped 1; count of bases not matched to a gene: 5. The CDR3 has 14 residues. Germline-derived CDR1 and CDR2 are SGHDN and FVKESK. CDR3 in amino acids: CASTTGQGTDTQYF. In DNA form, the CDR3 reads TGTGCCAGCACAACAGGACAGGGCACAGATACGCAGTATTTT.

The V gene is TRBV7-9, the J gene TRBJ2-7, with 9 bases matching TRBD1. CDR1 is SEHNR, CDR2 FQNEAQ, per germline (reference sequence). Unmatched junction bases numbered 2, after V lost 1 base and J lost 1 base. This CDR3 contains 15 residues. Written as DNA, the CDR3 is TGTGCCAGCAGCTTAGGCGGGACAGGGTCCTACGAGCAGTACTTC. As protein: CASSLGGTGSYEQYF.

This chain joins TRBV5-1 and TRBJ2-2; 8 bases are a match to TRBD1. The germline V gene encodes CDR1 SGHRS and CDR2 YFSETQ. There are 18 residues in the CDR3. V was pared by 1 base and J by 4 bases, with 12 bases of the junction left unmatched. The DNA of the CDR3 is TGCGCCAGCAGCTTGTATTCAGGGGGCGGAGGTAGCACCGGGGAGCTGTTTTTT. Its protein is CASSLYSGGGGSTGELFF.

The chain joins TRBV18 to TRBJ2-1, with TRBD1 as a possible D gene (5 bases). The ends were cut back, 3 bases at V and 12 bases at J, with 18 bases in the middle. CDR3 length equals 14 residues. Looked up from germline, CDR1 is KGHSH and CDR2 is LQKENI. The CDR3 protein is CASSPGPPPQGQFF. CDR3 DNA sequence: TGTGCCAGCTCACCCGGGCCTCCCCCCCAGGGGCAGTTCTTC. The whole variable domain, remainder taken from reference TRBV18 and TRBJ2-1, is NAGVMQNPRHLVRRRGQEARLRCSPMKGHSHVYWYRQLPEEGLKFMVYLQKENIIDESGMPKERFSAEFPKEGPSILRIQQVVRGDSAAYFCASSPGPPPQGQFFGPGTRLTVL.

The chain recombines TRBV18 with TRBJ2-5; 11 positions agree with TRBD2. Trimming cost V 6 bases and J 2 bases; bases outside gene matches: 5. Per germline, CDR1 KGHSH and CDR2 LQKENI. This CDR3 is built from 15 residues. The CDR3: CASSLLAGGQETQYF. The DNA for the CDR3 is TGTGCCAGCTCCCTTCTAGCGGGAGGACAAGAGACCCAGTACTTC. Full variable domain (remainder filled in from reference TRBV18 and TRBJ2-5): NAGVMQNPRHLVRRRGQEARLRCSPMKGHSHVYWYRQLPEEGLKFMVYLQKENIIDESGMPKERFSAEFPKEGPSILRIQQVVRGDSAAYFCASSLLAGGQETQYFGPGTRLLVL.

This clone occurred once. V usage is TRBV7-9 and J usage is TRBJ1-4; TRBD1 is a possible D gene (5 bases). V dropped 5 bases and J dropped 8 bases, with 15 bases sitting between them. In germline, CDR1 is SEHNR, CDR2 FQNEAQ (reference sequence). The CDR3 is 14 amino acids. DNA for the CDR3: TGTGCCAGCAGCGCCCCCGGGTGGGGCGAAAAACTGTTTTTT. Its protein product is CASSAPGWGEKLFF.